The T cell receptor beta chain described here comes from a study of CD8 T cells in ankylosing spondylitis. General study results and limits: Within matched ankylosing spondylitis synovial fluid, disease-linked clones were reportedly significantly enriched. A TCR beta motif of fewer than ten highly homologous variants seemed to mark ankylosing spondylitis blood. A CD8+ phenotype characterized the disease-linked clones, which were relatively rare in peripheral blood. Earlier work had already found some motif variants in reactive arthritis synovial fluid and blood.

Quantitative 5'-RACE with molecular barcodes produced the TCR beta libraries. TCRdb reprocessed the 5' RACE reads via MiXCR and lists one record per CDR3 protein. The table shows approximately 400,000 distinct CDR3 sequences, with 26% occurring only once. Per the germline V gene, CDR1 is KGHDR and CDR2 is SFDVKD. The length of the CDR3 is 11 residues. With 0 bases removed from V and 5 bases from J, the gap between germline ends came to 0 bases. At least ten counts were recorded for this clonotype. Its antigen remains unknown. The chain carries TRBV24-1 and TRBJ1-2; no reliable D call. Sample: blood, either unsorted or a sorted T cell fraction (not recorded which). The receptor was derived from a male donor with ankylosing spondylitis. The CDR3 sequence is CATSDLYGYTF. For the CDR3, the DNA is TGTGCCACCAGTGATTTGTATGGCTACACCTTC.